The 20 T cell receptor beta chains below were found in one sample sequenced in a study of sequential checkpoint blockade in melanoma. Sequenced by immunoSEQ multiplex PCR; TCRdb stores in-frame clones only, minus some. The data hold about 10,000 clones, with more than 20% observed a single time. The treatment here: randomized to nivolumab then ipilimumab (arm A) or the reverse (arm B). Source: tumor tissue (inferred from file names), taken from a patient given nivolumab and ipilimumab in sequence. The receptors stem from a human donor with melanoma.

The chain carries TRBV4-1 and TRBJ1-1; no firm D call. The germline CDR1 and CDR2 sequences are MGHRA and YSYEKL. Trimming cost V 0 bases and J 5 bases, with 7 bases left between them. The CDR3 loop spans 13 amino acids. The CDR3 sequence is CASSQELTTEAFF. CDR3 DNA sequence: TGCGCCAGCAGCCAAGAGTTGACGACTGAAGCTTTCTTT.

This clone was counted between two and nine times. This sequence joins TRBV11-3 and TRBJ1-1, with D hard to call. This CDR3 is 14 amino acids long. CDR1 is SGHNT, CDR2 YENEEA, per germline. V was shortened by 5 bases and J by 3 bases, with 13 bases between the two germline ends. The CDR3 sequence: CASSGLPRHTEAFF. In nucleotides, the CDR3 is TGTGCCAGCAGCGGACTCCCGCGCCACACTGAAGCTTTCTTT.

A note on this clone: A junction end diverges from the germline sequence, so it may reflect a read error. The gene calls are TRBV9 and TRBJ2-1; D is ambiguous. The CDR3 has 13 amino acids. Germline CDR1 reads SGDLS; CDR2 reads YYNGEE. CDR3 loop: CASRVGSYNEQFF. In DNA form, the CDR3 reads TGTGCCAGCAGGGTAGGATCATACAATGAGCAGTTCTTC.

The chain couples TRBV18 to TRBJ2-7; 7 bases fit TRBD1. Germline assignment: CDR1 KGHSH and CDR2 LQKENI. Trimming took 2 bases from V and 7 from J; bases not matched to a gene: 5. The length of the CDR3 is 13 residues. The CDR3 bases are TGTGCCAGCTCACCATCTGGGACAGCAGAGCAGTACTTC. This gives the protein CASSPSGTAEQYF. The whole variable domain, filled in from reference TRBV18 and TRBJ2-7, reads NAGVMQNPRHLVRRRGQEARLRCSPMKGHSHVYWYRQLPEEGLKFMVYLQKENIIDESGMPKERFSAEFPKEGPSILRIQQVVRGDSAAYFCASSPSGTAEQYFGPGTRLTVT.

This clone was found a few times. V gene TRBV12-5 combines with J gene TRBJ1-1; possible D gene TRBD1, 6 bases. The germline gives CDR1 LGHNT, CDR2 FRNRAP. The CDR3 length is 18 residues. The CDR3 loop is CASKSPAQWGRRNTEAFF. The CDR3 DNA reads as TGTGCCAGCAAATCTCCTGCACAGTGGGGGCGCCGGAACACTGAAGCTTTCTTT.

For the CDR3, the DNA is TGTGCCAGCAGTCTTCCAGGGGACAATGAGCAGTTCTTC. Its translation is CASSLPGDNEQFF. This sequence joins TRBV7-1 and TRBJ2-1, with D maybe TRBD1 (6 bases). TRBV7-1 is given ORF status, its function remaining uncertain. The CDR3 runs to 13 residues. V lost 6 bases to trimming and J lost 5 bases, with 11 bases between them.

The rearrangement uses TRBV28 and TRBJ1-1, with 9 bases aligning to TRBD1. The CDR3 totals 15 residues. V was pared by 5 bases and J by 4 bases, with 8 bases of the junction left unmatched. Germline V gives CDR1 MDHEN, CDR2 SYDVKM. The CDR3 is CASSIVQGAVTEAFF. The CDR3 DNA reads TGTGCCAGCAGTATAGTACAGGGGGCGGTCACTGAAGCTTTCTTT.

The chain combines TRBV11-3 with TRBJ1-6; 7 nucleotides line up with TRBD1. Per the germline V gene, CDR1 is SGHNT and CDR2 is YENEEA. V shed 4 bases, J shed 0 bases, and the junction held 9 bases outside the gene matches. The CDR3 is 18 amino acids. Here the CDR3 reads CASSSGQTPSSYNSPLHF. The CDR3 DNA follows: TGTGCCAGCAGCTCGGGACAGACCCCGAGCTCCTATAATTCACCCCTCCACTTT.

This chain connects TRBV5-1 to TRBJ1-3; 9 nucleotides match TRBD1. From germline, CDR1 is SGHRS and CDR2 YFSETQ. This CDR3 has 15 residues. The V gene end was trimmed by 7 bases and the J gene end by 7 bases; junction bases not matched to a gene: 12. The CDR3 is CASAWDREMSNTIYF. CDR3 DNA: TGCGCCAGCGCATGGGACAGGGAAATGTCGAACACCATATATTTT.

The J gene is TRBJ2-7, the V gene TRBV1; TRBD1, the table's D call, lacks a check against the DNA. TRBV1 is described as a pseudogene. CDR3 length: 16 residues. Here the CDR3 reads CASSRPGTGDWREQYF. The CDR3 bases are TGCGCCAGCAGCCGCCCCGGGACAGGGGATTGGAGGGAGCAGTACTTC.

Worth noting for this clone: Other DNA variants within this sample encode the same CDR3. The genes are TRBV18 and TRBJ1-1; maybe TRBD1 (5 bases). Germline V CDR1 and CDR2: KGHSH, LQKENI. The V and J ends lost 3 bases and 2 bases respectively, with 7 bases between them. The CDR3 is 13 residues long. The CDR3 protein is CASSPQGNTEAFF. The CDR3 bases are TGTGCCAGCTCACCTCAGGGAAACACTGAAGCTTTCTTT.

V is TRBV1 and J is TRBJ1-5. TRBV1 is a pseudogene. The CDR3 loop spans 17 amino acids. The CDR3 protein is CASSPRWCLYSNQPQHF. CDR3 bases: TGCGCCAGCAGCCCAAGATGGTGCCTGTATAGCAATCAGCCCCAGCATTTT.

The rearrangement links TRBV6-8 to TRBJ2-7; D possibly corresponds to TRBD1 (5 bases). CDR1 is MNHGY, CDR2 SAAAGT, per germline. V lost 10 bases, J lost 6 bases, and 19 bases lay in between. This CDR3 has 13 amino acids. The DNA of the CDR3 is TGTGCCACCTCACCCCTGGCAGGGCGCGAGCAGTACGTC. Encoded protein: CATSPLAGREQYV.

The chain couples TRBV29-1 to TRBJ2-5; perhaps TRBD2 as D (7 bases). CDR1 and CDR2 (germline): SQVTM, ANQGSEA. The CDR3 is 14 amino acids. Trimming left V 4 bases short and J 4 bases short, with 16 bases between. The CDR3 protein is CSVVGGTLRETQYF. CDR3 in DNA: TGCAGCGTTGTGGGGGGGACACTCCGAGAGACCCAGTACTTC.

This clone was counted at least ten times. J is TRBJ1-3 and V is TRBV11-3; tentatively, D is TRBD1 (5 bases). Per the germline V gene, CDR1 is SGHNT and CDR2 is YENEEA. The CDR3 is 14 residues long. Trimming removed 3 bases from V and 0 bases from J, with 6 bases in between. The CDR3 is CASSLGDSGNTIYF. In DNA form, the CDR3 reads TGTGCCAGCAGCTTGGGGGACTCTGGAAACACCATATATTTT.

The chain employs TRBV28 and TRBJ1-2; 9 nucleotides line up with TRBD1. The CDR3 sequence is 13 residues long. Trimming took 7 bases from V and 9 from J; bases not matched to a gene: 9. Per the germline V gene, CDR1 is MDHEN and CDR2 is SYDVKM. Written as DNA, the CDR3 is TGTGCCAGCATCGAGGGGGACAGGGTGAGCTACACCTTC. This sequence encodes CASIEGDRVSYTF.

The V and J genes are TRBV7-1 and TRBJ2-7; a possible D gene is TRBD1 (5 bases). TRBV7-1 belongs to the ORF category, with a function that is uncertain. This CDR3 is built from 13 residues. The V end lost 5 bases, the J end lost 2 bases, and 10 bases lay between the germline ends. The CDR3 here is CASSTTGPYEQYF. CDR3 DNA sequence: TGTGCCAGCAGCACAACAGGACCCTACGAGCAGTACTTC.

This CDR3 is CASSFKDRGRGYQPQHF. The CDR3 DNA sequence: TGTGCCAGCAGTTTTAAGGACAGGGGGAGAGGATATCAGCCCCAGCATTTT. V and J are TRBV6-7 and TRBJ1-5, with 10 bases identical to TRBD1. TRBV6-7 is labeled an ORF, and its function is uncertain. The V segment lost 4 bases and the J segment 5 bases; nucleotides outside the gene matches: 11. The CDR3 covers 17 residues.

This clone was counted only a few times. V gene TRBV6-8 combines with J gene TRBJ2-1; no firm D call. V was trimmed by 1 base and J by 10 bases, leaving 8 bases between them. CDR1 is MNHGY and CDR2 is SAAAGT in the germline V gene. CDR3 length: 12 amino acids. The CDR3 loop reads CASSYWTPEQFF. CDR3 nucleotides: TGTGCCAGCAGTTACTGGACGCCCGAGCAGTTCTTC.

J is TRBJ1-2 and V is TRBV29-1; D not certain. Trimming stripped 5 bases from V and 5 bases from J, with 12 bases between. Germline lookup yields CDR1 SQVTM and CDR2 ANQGSEA. This CDR3 contains 12 residues. The CDR3, as DNA: TGCAGCGTTCTCAGGTTTGAGTATGGCTACACCTTC. It encodes CSVLRFEYGYTF.